These 17 T cell receptor beta chains were sequenced from one sample in a study of cytomegalovirus exposure and HLA in healthy donors (dated by TCRdb to 2016 to 2017). The library was built by means of the immunoSEQ multiplex PCR assay. For the multiplex PCR, a mixture combining 60 forward primers for TCR Vbeta segments and 13 reverse primers for TCR Jbeta segments was used. TCRdb re-hosts the immuneACCESS table, in-frame sequences only. Its copies lack some clones; in the studies checked, an unresolved V gene accounts for under half of them, and the cause for the rest is not known. The sample data list about 190,000 clones, and under 80% of these were observed just once. Approximately 5% of the sample is held by the ten biggest clonotypes. Material: PBMCs. These receptors originate from a man aged 30 to 45 in good health and CMV-seropositive.

Points on this clone: Sequence at one end of the junction differs from germline and may be a read error. This chain uses TRBV18 with TRBJ1-1, with D tentatively TRBD1 (5 bases). The germline gives CDR1 KGHSH, CDR2 LQKENI. The CDR3 covers 14 residues. In DNA form, the CDR3 reads TGTGCCGGCTCACCCAGGGCTTGGGACACTGAAGCTTTCTTT. As protein: CAGSPRAWDTEAFF.

V gene TRBV19 combines with J gene TRBJ2-7; tentatively, D is TRBD1 (6 bases). The CDR3 has 13 amino acids. In germline, CDR1 is LNHDA, CDR2 SQIVND (reference sequence). Trimming removed 4 bases at V and 6 bases at J, with 13 bases between. CDR3 nucleotides: TGTGCCAGTAGTAACAGGGTTAAAGGCGAGCAGTACTTC. The encoded protein is CASSNRVKGEQYF.

This clone was found once. The rearrangement uses TRBV5-6 and TRBJ2-1, with 10 bases fitting TRBD2. J lost 10 bases, V lost 2 bases, and 9 bases had no gene match. This CDR3 has 15 residues. Germline-derived CDR1 and CDR2 are SGHDT and YYEEEE. CDR3 DNA: TGTGCCAGCAGCTTCCCGAGCGGGGGGGCGCTCGAGCAGTTCTTC. This translates into CASSFPSGGALEQFF.

This chain joins TRBV19 and TRBJ2-5; 11 nucleotides match TRBD1. Germline V gene sequence: CDR1 LNHDA, CDR2 SQIVND (reference sequence). The CDR3 contains 15 residues. V lost 4 bases, J lost 5 bases, and 6 bases stayed unmatched. Here the CDR3 DNA reads TGTGCCAGTAGTACAGGACAGGGGGCTGGGGAGACCCAGTACTTC. This gives the protein CASSTGQGAGETQYF.

The chain links TRBV11-2 to TRBJ2-3, with 10 positions matching TRBD2. The CDR3 is made up of 15 amino acids. Looked up from germline, CDR1 is SGHAT and CDR2 is FQNNGV. J gave up 0 bases and V 6 bases, and 3 bases lay outside the gene matches. This CDR3 reads CASRLAGFSTDTQYF. CDR3 nucleotides: TGTGCCAGCAGACTAGCGGGGTTTAGCACAGATACGCAGTATTTT.

J is TRBJ2-2 and V is TRBV5-8, with a weak D call TRBD2 (6 bases). Germline V gives CDR1 SGHTS, CDR2 YDEGEE. The CDR3 extends over 15 amino acids. Between the trimmed V and J ends, which lost 4 bases and 4 bases, there was a span of 14 bases. The CDR3 sequence: CASSKRLVATGELFF. Written as DNA, the CDR3 is TGTGCCAGCAGCAAACGACTAGTTGCCACCGGGGAGCTGTTTTTT. The variable domain in full, completed from reference TRBV5-8 and TRBJ2-2, reads EAGVTQSPTHLIKTRGQQATLRCSPISGHTSVYWYQQALGLGLQFLLWYDEGEERNRGNFPPRFSGRQFPNYSSELNVNALELEDSALYLCASSKRLVATGELFFGEGSRLTVL.

V usage is TRBV5-1 and J usage is TRBJ2-5, with TRBD2 matching over 8 bases. CDR1 and CDR2 from the germline V gene are SGHRS and YFSETQ. The junction had 3 bases not matched to a gene; V was cut back by 1 base and J by 1 base. The length of the CDR3 is 15 residues. DNA of the CDR3: TGCGCCAGCAGCTTGTACAGCGGGAGCCAAGAGACCCAGTACTTC. It translates to CASSLYSGSQETQYF.

This clone occurred a few times. The V call is TRBV7-9, the J call TRBJ2-1, with unresolved D. The germline gives CDR1 SEHNR, CDR2 FQNEAQ (reference sequence). V lost 1 base to trimming and J lost 0 bases, with 10 bases between them. The CDR3 is made up of 16 amino acids. CDR3 loop: CASSLVVLSSYNEQFF. Written as DNA, the CDR3 is TGTGCCAGCAGCTTAGTTGTCCTCAGCTCCTACAATGAGCAGTTCTTC. The whole variable domain, remainder taken from reference TRBV7-9 and TRBJ2-1, is DTGVSQNPRHKITKRGQNVTFRCDPISEHNRLYWYRQTLGQGPEFLTYFQNEAQLEKSRLLSDRFSAERPKGSFSTLEIQRTEQGDSAMYLCASSLVVLSSYNEQFFGPGTRLTVL.

The J gene is TRBJ1-6, the V gene TRBV4-3; TRBD1 agrees at 11 bases. With 0 bases clipped from V and 9 bases from J, the junction kept 4 bases outside the gene matches. Germline values: CDR1 LGHNA, CDR2 YSLEER. The CDR3 loop spans 16 amino acids. CDR3 coding DNA: TGCGCCAGCAGCCAAGAGTCCGGGACAGGGGGTTCACCCCTCCACTTT. Translation gives CASSQESGTGGSPLHF.

This clone has only one observation. CDR3 DNA: TGCGCCAGCAGCTTGGCAGGGGGCTTGAACACTGAAGCTTTCTTT. Residues: CASSLAGGLNTEAFF. The chain has TRBV5-1 and TRBJ1-1; 8 bases match TRBD1. J gave up 0 bases and V 0 bases, and 1 base lay outside the gene matches. Germline V CDR1 and CDR2: SGHRS, YFSETQ. The CDR3 totals 15 residues.

The V gene is TRBV28, the J gene TRBJ2-7, with 7 bases fitting TRBD1. CDR1 and CDR2 from the germline V gene are MDHEN and SYDVKM. The length of the CDR3 is 15 residues. Trimming at V came to 2 bases and at J to 2 bases, leaving 6 bases not matched to a gene. CDR3 sequence (DNA): TGTGCCAGCAGTTTAGGTGGGACAGTAGCCTACGAGCAGTACTTC. Translating it yields CASSLGGTVAYEQYF.

The chain has TRBV18 and TRBJ1-1, with a tentative D call TRBD1 (5 bases). Trimming took off 0 bases at V and 9 bases at J, with 14 bases between the two ends. Per the germline V gene, CDR1 is KGHSH and CDR2 is LQKENI. The CDR3 runs to 14 residues. In nucleotides, the CDR3 is TGTGCCAGCTCACCACCGATACAGGTTGCACAAGCTTTCTTT. This sequence encodes CASSPPIQVAQAFF. Filled out from reference TRBV18 and TRBJ1-1, the complete variable domain reads NAGVMQNPRHLVRRRGQEARLRCSPMKGHSHVYWYRQLPEEGLKFMVYLQKENIIDESGMPKERFSAEFPKEGPSILRIQQVVRGDSAAYFCASSPPIQVAQAFFGQGTRLTVV.

V and J are TRBV7-3 and TRBJ2-2; 8 bases map to TRBD1. The CDR3 covers 17 residues. J gave up 3 bases and V 0 bases, and 6 bases lay outside the gene matches. Germline V gives CDR1 SGHTA, CDR2 FQGTGA. CDR3 nucleotides: TGTGCCAGCAGCTTAACGCCGACAGGGGCTTACACCGGGGAGCTGTTTTTT. Protein: CASSLTPTGAYTGELFF.

The CDR3 DNA is TGTGCCAGCAGTTACTCGCGGGGGCCAGGAGGAGGAAAAGCTTTCTTT. Its translation is CASSYSRGPGGGKAFF. The chain couples TRBV6-5 to TRBJ1-1; possibly TRBD1 for D (6 bases). Trimming took 0 bases from V and 9 from J, leaving 20 bases between them. Looked up from germline, CDR1 is MNHEY and CDR2 is SVGAGI. The CDR3 is 16 amino acids.

The V and J genes are TRBV15 and TRBJ1-4, with D possibly being TRBD1 (6 bases). The CDR3 is 17 residues long. Deletions cut 0 bases from V and 1 base from J, with 12 bases between. Germline CDR1 and CDR2: LNHNV and YYDKDF (reference sequence). In DNA form, the CDR3 reads TGTGCCACCAGCAGAGATAGGGGGGGAGAAACTAATGAAAAACTGTTTTTT. It is translated as CATSRDRGGETNEKLFF.

This chain joins TRBV7-2 and TRBJ1-5; D is undetermined. Trimming pared 4 bases from V and 10 bases from J, leaving 14 bases between. This CDR3 is 13 amino acids long. In germline, CDR1 is SGHTA, CDR2 FQGNSA. CDR3 sequence: CASSSGSMAPQHF. The CDR3 nucleotides are TGTGCCAGCAGCTCCGGGAGTATGGCTCCCCAGCATTTT.

This chain uses TRBV7-3 with TRBJ2-2, with D tentatively TRBD2 (5 bases). Germline V CDR1 and CDR2: SGHTA, FQGTGA. CDR3 size: 13 residues. The V end was cut by 3 bases, the J end by 5 bases, with 7 bases between. CDR3 in amino acids: CASSLRETGELFF. DNA for the CDR3: TGTGCCAGCAGCTTGAGGGAAACCGGGGAGCTGTTTTTT.